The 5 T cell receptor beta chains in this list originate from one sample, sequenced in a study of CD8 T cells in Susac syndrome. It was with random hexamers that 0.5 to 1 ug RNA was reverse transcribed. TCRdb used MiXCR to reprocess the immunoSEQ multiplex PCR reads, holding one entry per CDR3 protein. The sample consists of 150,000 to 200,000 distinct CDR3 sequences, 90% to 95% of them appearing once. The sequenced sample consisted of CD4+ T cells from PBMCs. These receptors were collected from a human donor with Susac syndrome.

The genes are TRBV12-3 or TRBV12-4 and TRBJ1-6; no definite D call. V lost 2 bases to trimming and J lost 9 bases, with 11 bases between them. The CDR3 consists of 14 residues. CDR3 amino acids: CASSLQVAGSPLHF. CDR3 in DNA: TGTGCCAGCAGTTTACAAGTGGCTGGTTCACCCCTCCACTTT.

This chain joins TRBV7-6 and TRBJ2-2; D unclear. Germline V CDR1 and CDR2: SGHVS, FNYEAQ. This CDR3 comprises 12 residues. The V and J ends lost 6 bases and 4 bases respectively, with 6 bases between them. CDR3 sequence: CASRSRTGELFF. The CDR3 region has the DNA TGTGCCAGCAGGTCCCGCACCGGGGAGCTGTTTTTT. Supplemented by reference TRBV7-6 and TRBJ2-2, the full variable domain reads GAGVSQSPRYKVTKRGQDVALRCDPISGHVSLYWYRQALGQGPEFLTYFNYEAQQDKSGLPNDRFSAERPEGSISTLTIQRTEQRDSAMYRCASRSRTGELFFGEGSRLTVL.

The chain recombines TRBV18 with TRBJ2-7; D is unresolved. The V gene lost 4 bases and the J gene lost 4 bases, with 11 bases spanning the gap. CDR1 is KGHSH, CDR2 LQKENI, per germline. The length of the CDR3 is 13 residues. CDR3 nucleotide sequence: TGTGCCAGCTCACTCTTCGCTAGGTACGAGCAGTACTTC. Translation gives CASSLFARYEQYF.

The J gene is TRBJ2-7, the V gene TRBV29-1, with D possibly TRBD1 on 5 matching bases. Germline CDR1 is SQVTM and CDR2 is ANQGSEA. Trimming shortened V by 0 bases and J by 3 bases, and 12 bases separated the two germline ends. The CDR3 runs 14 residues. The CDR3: CSVEDPSGFYEQYF. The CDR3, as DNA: TGCAGCGTTGAAGATCCCTCAGGGTTCTACGAGCAGTACTTC.

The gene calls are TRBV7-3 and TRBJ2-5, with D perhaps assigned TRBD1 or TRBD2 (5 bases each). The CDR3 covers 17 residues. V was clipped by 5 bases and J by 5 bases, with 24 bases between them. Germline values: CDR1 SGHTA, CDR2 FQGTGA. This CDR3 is CASSRPRLIGALETQYF. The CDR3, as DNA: TGTGCCAGCAGCCGGCCCCGTCTCATCGGGGCCCTCGAGACCCAGTACTTC.